The 5 T cell receptor beta chains presented below share a single source sample, sequenced in a study of T cell repertoires in cytomegalovirus infection. One entry per CDR3 protein, called by TCRdb with MiXCR from the reads. The sample has 350,000 to 400,000 distinct CDR3 sequences; 34% are singletons. Their antigens are not known. The specimen was cultured PBMCs, collected from culture after CMV antigen stimulation. These receptors were obtained from a human donor in good health (CMV status not recorded). Some clones in this sample may be carry-over from other donors' samples.

The chain is built from TRBV28 and TRBJ1-2; D is uncertain. The CDR3 totals 12 residues. Trimming stripped 8 bases from V and 8 bases from J, with 15 bases between. Germline V lookup: CDR1 MDHEN, CDR2 SYDVKM. The CDR3 DNA is TGTGCCAGCCGTCGGACGCCATGGGGCTACACCTTC. It encodes CASRRTPWGYTF.

This clonotype showed up just a few times. The chain employs TRBV7-6 and TRBJ1-1; D is undetermined. CDR1 and CDR2 from the germline V gene are SGHVS and FNYEAQ. With 3 bases removed from V and 1 base from J, the gap between germline ends came to 15 bases. The CDR3 is 16 amino acids. The CDR3 DNA is TGTGCCAGCAGCTTGAGGACGGACGGGCCGAACACTGAAGCTTTCTTT. It yields the protein CASSLRTDGPNTEAFF.

The chain joins TRBV6-2 or TRBV6-3 to TRBJ1-5; D remains ambiguous. Trimming took off 7 bases at V and 7 bases at J, with 17 bases between the two ends. Germline lookup yields CDR1 MNHEY and CDR2 SVGEGT. This CDR3 is built from 14 residues. The CDR3 reads CASTPSQENQPQHF. In DNA, the CDR3 is TGTGCCAGCACTCCATCCCAGGAAAACCAGCCCCAGCATTTT.

V and J are TRBV2 and TRBJ1-1; the match to TRBD1 covers 10 bases. J was trimmed by 0 bases and V by 7 bases; bases with no gene match: 8. This CDR3 spans 16 amino acids. Germline lookup yields CDR1 SNHLY and CDR2 FYNNEI. CDR3 protein: CASTPGQGFMNTEAFF. The CDR3 nucleotides read TGTGCCAGCACGCCGGGACAGGGGTTTATGAACACTGAAGCTTTCTTT.

This chain connects TRBV28 to TRBJ1-5; perhaps TRBD1 as D (6 bases). V was clipped by 6 bases and J by 2 bases, with 17 bases between them. CDR1 MDHEN and CDR2 SYDVKM come from the germline V gene. This CDR3 is built from 16 residues. In nucleotides, the CDR3 is TGTGCCAGCAGCACCCCACAGGGAGATGGCAATCAGCCCCAGCATTTT. It translates to CASSTPQGDGNQPQHF.